Here is one TCR beta chain with its context. Its antigen remains unidentified. It has no much larger one-base neighbor in the sample; base qualities were not kept. Relative to germline, V is 4 bases shorter and J is 0 bases shorter, with 13 bases between their ends. Spanning cysteine to phenylalanine, the CDR3 consists of 16 amino acids. The sequence is cut down to CDR3 DNA, 48 bases in frame from base 1. Taken from the germline V gene, the CDR1 and CDR2 loops are MNHEY and SVGEGT. The data belong to a study of blood T cell repertoires in COVID-19 (TCRdb year 2020). General notes on the study: Collaborator samples came from the United States, Italy and Spain and covered acute and convalescent phases of COVID-19. Where HLA class I and class II types were available, the types were taken from metadata supplied by the sample provider, not from assay-based typing. Samples came from the ongoing ImmuneRACE study (first 160 participants) plus 1,254 subjects from 6 global collaborators. Deeply sampled blood TCRbeta repertoires from subjects exposed to, actively infected with, or recovered from COVID-19 were included in the dataset. The prospective study material was composed of cDNA or gDNA derived from T cells, B-cell-depleted T cells, or PBMCs. The repertoires were released in a freely available public database meant as a resource for research on the immune response to SARS-CoV-2. A de-identified subject ID, COVID-19 status, age in years and sex were almost always included in the sample metadata.

The collaborating institutions used their own protocols to collect whole blood in K2EDTA tubes. For TCRbeta analysis, collaborators shipped samples in one of three forms: frozen whole blood, isolated PBMCs, or DNA extracted from either of those sample types. General conclusions and limits of the study: The amount of clinical and demographic metadata varied by source and participant and was provided uncurated.

The immunoSEQ Assay, a bias-controlled multiplex PCR, was used to amplify TCRbeta CDR3 regions from genomic DNA. From the authors' description of their analysis: Nucleated cell counts per sample were estimated from amplification of reference gene primers within the assay. To quantify the absolute abundance of each unique TCRbeta CDR3 rearrangement, sequence reads were collapsed and filtered. For each sample, productive Simpson clonality was calculated as the square root of Simpson's diversity index over productive rearrangements. The table was pulled from immuneACCESS by TCRdb, which kept in-frame rearrangements only. Such tables lose some clones; where checked, under half of the loss comes from unresolved V genes, and the rest has no known cause. V, J and clone size are taken as reported in that table, and D and trimming were inferred from the DNA itself. The sample data list approximately 140,000 clones, and almost 90% of these were observed just once. About 2% of the sample is held by the ten biggest clonotypes.

The TCR comes from a human donor in a cohort sampled during active COVID-19. The sequenced material came from peripheral blood. This chain joins TRBV6-2 or TRBV6-3 to TRBJ2-1, with the D gene call left open. The DNA reads as follows: TGTGCCAGCAGTTCCCACCACTCGAGCTCCTACAATGAGCAGTTCTTC. This gives the protein CASSSHHSSSYNEQFF.